This T cell receptor beta chain was captured in a study of glioma-infiltrating T cells after dendritic cell vaccination. General study points: Estimated pretreatment TIL content predicted outcome after dendritic cell vaccination.

Isocitrate dehydrogenase mutation was absent in all glioblastoma patients. PBMC sampling occurred before vaccination, two weeks after the third dose, and at progression. This CDR3 is built from 16 residues. V lost 0 bases and J lost 5, with 16 bases in between. CDR1 and CDR2 (germline): SGHDT, YYEEEE. A few counts support this clone. Its antigen is undetermined. Primers: 60 V beta forward and 13 J beta reverse. The assay was immunoSEQ multiplex PCR, and TCRdb's table has in-frame clones only and misses some. The sample yields about 95,000 clones, 85% to 90% seen once. Sample: blood, taken before dendritic cell vaccination. The receptor was isolated from a human donor with glioblastoma. The chain couples TRBV5-6 to TRBJ2-3, with D hard to call. This CDR3 reads CASSLVVAQHGDTQYF. CDR3 sequence (DNA): TGTGCCAGCAGCTTGGTAGTAGCCCAGCACGGAGATACGCAGTATTTT.